This TCR beta chain was captured by sequencing in a study of technical replicates of blood from a few donors. Germline loops: CDR1 MNHNY, CDR2 SVGAGI (reference sequence). The CDR3 is 13 residues long. The V and J ends lost 7 bases and 0 bases respectively, with 8 bases between them. Assay used: immunoSEQ multiplex PCR; TCRdb lists only in-frame clones, some missing. The sample lists tens of thousands of clones; about 94% were seen once. Sequenced input: T cells isolated from PBMCs. V is TRBV6-6 and J is TRBJ2-3, with no clear D. The receptor was derived from a human donor in good health. CDR3 loop: CASTGASTDTQYF. The CDR3 DNA is TGTGCCAGCACCGGAGCGAGCACAGATACGCAGTATTTT.